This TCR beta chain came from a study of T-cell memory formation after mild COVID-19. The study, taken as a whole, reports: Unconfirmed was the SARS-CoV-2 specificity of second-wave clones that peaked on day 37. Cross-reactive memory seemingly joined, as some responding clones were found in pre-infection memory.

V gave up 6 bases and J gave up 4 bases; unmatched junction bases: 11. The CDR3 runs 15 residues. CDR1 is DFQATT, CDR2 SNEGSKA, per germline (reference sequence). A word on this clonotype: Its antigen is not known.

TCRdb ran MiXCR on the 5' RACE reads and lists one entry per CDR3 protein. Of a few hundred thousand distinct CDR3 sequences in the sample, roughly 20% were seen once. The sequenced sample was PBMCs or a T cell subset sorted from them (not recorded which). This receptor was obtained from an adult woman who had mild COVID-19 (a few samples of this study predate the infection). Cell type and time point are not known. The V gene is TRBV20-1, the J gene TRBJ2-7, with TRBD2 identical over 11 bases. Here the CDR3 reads CSARDFLAGGYEQYF. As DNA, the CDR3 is TGCAGTGCGCGAGACTTCCTAGCGGGGGGTTACGAGCAGTACTTC.